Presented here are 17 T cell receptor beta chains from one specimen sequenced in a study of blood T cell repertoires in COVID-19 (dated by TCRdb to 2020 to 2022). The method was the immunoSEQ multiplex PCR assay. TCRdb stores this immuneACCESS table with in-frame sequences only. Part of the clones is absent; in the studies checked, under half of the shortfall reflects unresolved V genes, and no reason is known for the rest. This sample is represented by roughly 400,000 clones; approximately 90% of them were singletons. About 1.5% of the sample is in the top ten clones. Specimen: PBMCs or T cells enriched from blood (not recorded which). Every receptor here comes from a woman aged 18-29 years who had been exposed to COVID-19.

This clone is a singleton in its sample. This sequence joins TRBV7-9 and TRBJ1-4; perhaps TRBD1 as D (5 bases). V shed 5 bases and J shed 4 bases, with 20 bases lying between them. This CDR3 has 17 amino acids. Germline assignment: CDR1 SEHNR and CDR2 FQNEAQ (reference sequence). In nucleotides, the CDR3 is TGTGCCAGCAGCGATGCGGGTTGGGGACTGCTTAATGAAAAACTGTTTTTT. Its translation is CASSDAGWGLLNEKLFF.

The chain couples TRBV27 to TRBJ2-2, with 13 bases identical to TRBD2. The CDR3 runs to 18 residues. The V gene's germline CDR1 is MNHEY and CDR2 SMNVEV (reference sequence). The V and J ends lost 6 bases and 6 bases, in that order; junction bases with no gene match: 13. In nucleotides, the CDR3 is TGTGCCAGCAGGCCACCTGGGGGACTAGCGGGGTTTGCCGGGGAGCTGTTTTTT. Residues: CASRPPGGLAGFAGELFF.

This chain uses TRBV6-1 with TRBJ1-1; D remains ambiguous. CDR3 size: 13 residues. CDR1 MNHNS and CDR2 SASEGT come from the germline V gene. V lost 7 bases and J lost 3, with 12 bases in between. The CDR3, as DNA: TGTGCCAGCACCTCAACTGCTTACACTGAAGCTTTCTTT. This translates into CASTSTAYTEAFF.

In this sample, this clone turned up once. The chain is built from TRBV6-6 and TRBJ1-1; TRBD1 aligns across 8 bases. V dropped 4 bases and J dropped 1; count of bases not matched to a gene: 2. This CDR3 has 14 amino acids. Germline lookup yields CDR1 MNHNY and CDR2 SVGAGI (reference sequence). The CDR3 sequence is CASSWTGWNTEAFF. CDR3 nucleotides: TGTGCCAGCAGTTGGACAGGGTGGAACACTGAAGCTTTCTTT.

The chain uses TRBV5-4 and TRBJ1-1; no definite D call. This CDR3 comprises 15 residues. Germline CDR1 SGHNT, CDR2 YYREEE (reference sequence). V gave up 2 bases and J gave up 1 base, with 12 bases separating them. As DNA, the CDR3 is TGTGCCAGCAGCTTCGGACTTTTGGCGAACACTGAAGCTTTCTTT. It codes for CASSFGLLANTEAFF. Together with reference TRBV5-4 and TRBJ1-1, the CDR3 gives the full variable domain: ETGVTQSPTHLIKTRGQQVTLRCSSQSGHNTVSWYQQALGQGPQFIFQYYREEENGRGNFPPRFSGLQFPNYSSELNVNALELDDSALYLCASSFGLLANTEAFFGQGTRLTVV.

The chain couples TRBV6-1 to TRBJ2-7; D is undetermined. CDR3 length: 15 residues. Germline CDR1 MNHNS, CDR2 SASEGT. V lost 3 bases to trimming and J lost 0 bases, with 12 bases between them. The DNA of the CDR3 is TGTGCCAGCAGTGAGCTATGGCAGGACTCCTACGAGCAGTACTTC. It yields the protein CASSELWQDSYEQYF.

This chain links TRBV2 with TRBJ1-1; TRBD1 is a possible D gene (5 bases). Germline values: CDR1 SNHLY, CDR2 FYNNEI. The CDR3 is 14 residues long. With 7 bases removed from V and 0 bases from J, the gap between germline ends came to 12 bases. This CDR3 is CASKTTGVNTEAFF. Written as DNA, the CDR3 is TGTGCCAGCAAGACAACAGGTGTGAACACTGAAGCTTTCTTT.

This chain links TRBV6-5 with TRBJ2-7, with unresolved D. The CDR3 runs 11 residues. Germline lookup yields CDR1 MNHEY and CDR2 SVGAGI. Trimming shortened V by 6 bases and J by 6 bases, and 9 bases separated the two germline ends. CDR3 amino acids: CASRADFEQYF. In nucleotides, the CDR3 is TGTGCCAGCAGGGCAGATTTCGAGCAGTACTTC.

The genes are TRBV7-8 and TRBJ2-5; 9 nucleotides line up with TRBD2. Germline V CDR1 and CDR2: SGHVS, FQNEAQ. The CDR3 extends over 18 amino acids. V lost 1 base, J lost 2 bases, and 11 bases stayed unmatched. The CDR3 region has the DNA TGTGCCAGCAGCTTAGATCGGCTAGCGGGAAGGGATCAAGAGACCCAGTACTTC. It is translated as CASSLDRLAGRDQETQYF. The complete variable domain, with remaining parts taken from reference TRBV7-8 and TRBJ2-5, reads GAGVSQSPRYKVAKRGQDVALRCDPISGHVSLFWYQQALGQGPEFLTYFQNEAQLDKSGLPSDRFFAERPEGSVSTLKIQRTQQEDSAVYLCASSLDRLAGRDQETQYFGPGTRLLVL.

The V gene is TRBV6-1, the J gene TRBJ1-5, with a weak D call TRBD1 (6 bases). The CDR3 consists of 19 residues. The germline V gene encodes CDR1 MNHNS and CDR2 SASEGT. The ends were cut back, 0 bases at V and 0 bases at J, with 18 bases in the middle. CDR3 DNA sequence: TGTGCCAGCAGTGAAGCGCTTAGGACAGACAATTATAGCAATCAGCCCCAGCATTTT. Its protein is CASSEALRTDNYSNQPQHF.

The CDR3 coding sequence is TGTGCCAGCTCACTTCGACTTAGCGACGACGAGCAGTACTTC. Encoded protein: CASSLRLSDDEQYF. The chain couples TRBV18 to TRBJ2-7, with D maybe TRBD2 (5 bases). CDR1 is KGHSH and CDR2 is LQKENI in the germline V gene. This CDR3 is built from 14 residues. V lost 4 bases, J lost 5 bases, and 15 bases lay in between.

In DNA, the CDR3 is TGTGCCAGCAGCCAAGTCGGGACAGGGGCGTACAATGAGCAGTTCTTC. It yields the protein CASSQVGTGAYNEQFF. V and J are TRBV14 and TRBJ2-1, with 10 positions matching TRBD1. V shed 1 base, J shed 4 bases, and the junction held 4 bases outside the gene matches. The CDR3 length is 16 residues. Germline CDR1 and CDR2: SGHDN and FVKESK.

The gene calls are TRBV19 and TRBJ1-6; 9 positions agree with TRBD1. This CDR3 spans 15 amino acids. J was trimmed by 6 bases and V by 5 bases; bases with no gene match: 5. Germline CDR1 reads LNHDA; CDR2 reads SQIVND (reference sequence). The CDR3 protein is CASSARTGANSPLHF. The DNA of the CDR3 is TGTGCCAGTAGTGCACGGACAGGGGCTAATTCACCCCTCCACTTT. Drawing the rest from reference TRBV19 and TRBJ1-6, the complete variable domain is DGGITQSPKYLFRKEGQNVTLSCEQNLNHDAMYWYRQDPGQGLRLIYYSQIVNDFQKGDIAEGYSVSREKKESFPLTVTSAQKNPTAFYLCASSARTGANSPLHFGNGTRLTVT.

CDR3 protein: CASSLDPRRGGIDNEQFF. The DNA of the CDR3 is TGTGCCAGCAGTTTAGACCCCCGGCGGGGGGGCATTGACAATGAGCAGTTCTTC. The chain is built from TRBV27 and TRBJ2-1; 9 bases are shared with TRBD2. CDR3 length equals 18 residues. Germline values: CDR1 MNHEY, CDR2 SMNVEV (reference sequence). V dropped 2 bases and J dropped 5; count of bases not matched to a gene: 13.

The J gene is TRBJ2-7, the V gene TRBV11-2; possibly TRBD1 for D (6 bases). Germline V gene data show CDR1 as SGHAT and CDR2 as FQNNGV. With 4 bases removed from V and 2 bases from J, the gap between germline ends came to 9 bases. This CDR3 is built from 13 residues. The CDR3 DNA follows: TGTGCCAGCAGCTACAGGGACCCCTACGAGCAGTACTTC. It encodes CASSYRDPYEQYF.

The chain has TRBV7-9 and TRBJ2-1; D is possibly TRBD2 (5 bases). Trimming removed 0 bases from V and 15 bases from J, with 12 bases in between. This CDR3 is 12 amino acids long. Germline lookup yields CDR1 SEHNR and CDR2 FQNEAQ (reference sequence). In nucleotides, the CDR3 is TGTGCCAGCAGCTTAGCCGGGGAAGGACTGTTCTTC. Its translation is CASSLAGEGLFF.

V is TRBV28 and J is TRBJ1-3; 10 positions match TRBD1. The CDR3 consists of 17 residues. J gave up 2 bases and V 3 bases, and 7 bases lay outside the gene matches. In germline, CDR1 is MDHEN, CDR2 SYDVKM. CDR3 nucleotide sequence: TGTGCCAGCAGTTTGGACAGGGGGTACGTTCCTGGAAACACCATATATTTT. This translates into CASSLDRGYVPGNTIYF.